Presented here are 8 T cell receptor beta chains from one specimen sequenced in a study of cytomegalovirus exposure and HLA in healthy donors. The PCR made use of 60 Vbeta and 13 Jbeta primers. Assay: immunoSEQ multiplex PCR; the TCRdb copy retains only in-frame clones and omits some. The sample includes under 150,000 clones, around 78% of them seen just once. The sequenced material came from PBMCs. Receptors were obtained from a male donor in good health and CMV-seronegative.

The chain combines TRBV19 with TRBJ1-5; D possibly corresponds to TRBD1 (5 bases). The CDR3 length is 14 residues. Germline CDR1 reads LNHDA; CDR2 reads SQIVND (reference sequence). Trimming shortened V by 11 bases and J by 0 bases, and 14 bases separated the two germline ends. The CDR3 DNA reads as TGTGCCGTAGCCGCAGGGTTTAGCAATCAGCCCCAGCATTTT. Amino acids: CAVAAGFSNQPQHF.

This clone was recorded a few times. CDR3 residues: CASSFPGSNQPQHF. The CDR3, as DNA: TGTGCCAGCAGCTTCCCAGGGAGCAATCAGCCCCAGCATTTT. This sequence joins TRBV5-4 and TRBJ1-5; D is perhaps TRBD1 (5 bases). V lost 2 bases to trimming and J lost 1 base, with 7 bases between them. This CDR3 comprises 14 residues. Germline assignment: CDR1 SGHNT and CDR2 YYREEE (reference sequence).

The chain links TRBV5-1 to TRBJ2-5; tentative D call: TRBD1 (5 bases). CDR1 and CDR2 from the germline V gene are SGHRS and YFSETQ. V shed 7 bases and J shed 3 bases, with 19 bases lying between them. CDR3 length: 15 amino acids. This chain's CDR3 is CASGPDGHIEETQYF. CDR3 DNA: TGCGCCAGCGGCCCGGACGGACATATAGAAGAGACCCAGTACTTC.

The DNA of the CDR3 is TGTGCCAGCAGCTTAGGACAGGCCTGGAGATTGATAGAGACCCAGTACTTC. It codes for CASSLGQAWRLIETQYF. The chain combines TRBV11-2 with TRBJ2-5, with D perhaps TRBD1 (6 bases). Germline V gene data show CDR1 as SGHAT and CDR2 as FQNNGV. The germline V and J ends were trimmed by 1 base and 4 bases, with 19 bases remaining between them. This CDR3 contains 17 residues.

In DNA, the CDR3 is TGCGCCAGCCTGGCAAGGGACAGTTTCAATCAGCCCCAGCATTTT. It encodes CASLARDSFNQPQHF. The rearrangement joins TRBV10-2 to TRBJ1-5, with 7 nucleotides matching TRBD1. The J segment lost 3 bases and the V segment lost 8 bases, leaving 10 bases of the junction unmatched. The V gene's germline CDR1 is WSHSY and CDR2 SAAADI. The CDR3 loop spans 15 amino acids.

This sequence joins TRBV7-3 and TRBJ2-2, with D perhaps TRBD2 (5 bases). This CDR3 comprises 13 residues. Germline CDR1 SGHTA, CDR2 FQGTGA. Trimming cost V 3 bases and J 6 bases, with 8 bases left between them. The CDR3 is CASSFGGPGELFF. CDR3 bases: TGTGCCAGCAGCTTCGGCGGGCCCGGGGAGCTGTTTTTT.

The V and J genes are TRBV4-1 and TRBJ1-4; D is ambiguous. V was shortened by 2 bases and J by 5 bases, with 15 bases between the two germline ends. CDR1 is MGHRA, CDR2 YSYEKL, per germline. This CDR3 is 16 amino acids long. CDR3 residues: CASSQLNSRGNEKLFF. CDR3 nucleotides: TGCGCCAGCAGCCAACTTAACTCTCGGGGAAATGAAAAACTGTTTTTT.

This chain connects TRBV7-3 to TRBJ2-7; 9 bases map to TRBD2. Germline assignment: CDR1 SGHTA and CDR2 FQGTGA. The V and J ends lost 5 bases and 4 bases, in that order; junction bases with no gene match: 6. The CDR3 contains 14 residues. CDR3 DNA sequence: TGTGCCAGCAGCCAAAGCGGGGGGACGTACGAGCAGTACTTC. Translated, it gives CASSQSGGTYEQYF. The full variable domain, in which reference TRBV7-3 and TRBJ2-7 provide the parts outside the CDR3, is GAGVSQTPSNKVTEKGKYVELRCDPISGHTALYWYRQSLGQGPEFLIYFQGTGAADDSGLPNDRFFAVRPEGSVSTLKIQRTERGDSAVYLCASSQSGGTYEQYFGPGTRLTVT.